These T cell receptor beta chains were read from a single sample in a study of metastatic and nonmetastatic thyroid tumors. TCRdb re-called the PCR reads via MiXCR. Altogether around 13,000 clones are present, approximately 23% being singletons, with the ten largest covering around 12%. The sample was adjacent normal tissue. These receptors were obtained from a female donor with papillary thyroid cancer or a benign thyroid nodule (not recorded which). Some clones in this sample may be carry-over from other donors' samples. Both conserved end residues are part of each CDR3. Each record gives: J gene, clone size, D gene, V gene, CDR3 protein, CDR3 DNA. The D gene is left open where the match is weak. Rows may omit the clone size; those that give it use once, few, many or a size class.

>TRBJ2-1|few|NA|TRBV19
CASSMASVSADEQFF
TGTGCCAGTAGTATGGCTAGCGTGAGTGCGGATGAGCAGTTCTTC
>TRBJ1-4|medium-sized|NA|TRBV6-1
CASSGFPDRPEKLFF
TGTGCCAGCAGTGGGTTTCCGGACAGACCTGAAAAACTGTTTTTT
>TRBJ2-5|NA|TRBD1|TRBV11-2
CASSWDRDRSRETQYF
TGTGCCAGCAGCTGGGACAGGGATAGGTCCAGAGAGACCCAGTACTTC
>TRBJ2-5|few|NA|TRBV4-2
CASSQAEGVQETQYF
TGTGCCAGCAGCCAAGCCGAAGGGGTCCAAGAGACCCAGTACTTC
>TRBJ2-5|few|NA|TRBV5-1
CASSSRDGSVAQYF
TGCGCCAGCAGCTCGCGGGACGGTAGTGTGGCCCAGTACTTC
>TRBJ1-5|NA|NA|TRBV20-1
CSARPYQGFSNQPQHF
TGCAGTGCTAGACCATATCAGGGTTTCAGCAATCAGCCCCAGCATTTT
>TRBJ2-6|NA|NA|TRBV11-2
CASSLVGANVLTF
TGTGCCAGCAGCCTCGTTGGGGCCAACGTCCTGACTTTC
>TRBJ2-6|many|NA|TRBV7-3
CASSLMGGAGANVLTF
TGTGCCAGCAGCTTAATGGGAGGTGCTGGGGCCAACGTCCTGACTTTC
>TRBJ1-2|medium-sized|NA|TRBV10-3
CAISGRQAIYGYTF
TGTGCCATCAGTGGACGACAAGCTATCTATGGCTACACCTTC
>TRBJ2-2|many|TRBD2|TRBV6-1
CASTTSGAMAGELFF
TGTGCCAGCACAACTAGCGGCGCCATGGCCGGGGAGCTGTTTTTT
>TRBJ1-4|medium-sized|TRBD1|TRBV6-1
CASRLNGQGANEKLFF
TGTGCCAGCAGGCTGAACGGACAGGGGGCTAATGAAAAACTGTTTTTT
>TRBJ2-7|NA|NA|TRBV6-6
CASSYSSVYEQYF
TGTGCCAGCAGTTACTCGTCAGTCTACGAGCAGTACTTC
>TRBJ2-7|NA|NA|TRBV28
CASSINLGAKEQYF
TGTGCCAGCAGTATTAATTTAGGAGCTAAAGAGCAGTACTTC
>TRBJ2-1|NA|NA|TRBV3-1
CASSPGDRPDEQFF
TGTGCCAGCAGCCCAGGGGACCGCCCCGATGAGCAGTTCTTC
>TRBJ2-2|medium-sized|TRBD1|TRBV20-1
CSAKQGAGGELFF
TGCAGTGCTAAACAGGGGGCCGGCGGGGAGCTGTTTTTT
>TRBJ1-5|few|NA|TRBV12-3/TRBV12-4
CASSLYRGSGHQPQHF
TGTGCCAGCAGTTTATATCGGGGGTCAGGTCATCAGCCCCAGCATTTT
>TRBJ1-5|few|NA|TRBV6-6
CASSYSSVGNQPQHF
TGTGCCAGCAGTTACTCAAGTGTAGGCAATCAGCCCCAGCATTTT
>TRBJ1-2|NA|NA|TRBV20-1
CSAPRRDGYTF
TGCAGTGCGCCCCGGAGGGATGGCTACACCTTC
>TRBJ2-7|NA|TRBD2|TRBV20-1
CSARVAGGSEQYF
TGCAGTGCTAGAGTAGCGGGAGGGTCCGAGCAGTACTTC
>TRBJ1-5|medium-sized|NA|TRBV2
CASSVGLWQPQHF
TGTGCCAGCAGTGTCGGGTTGTGGCAGCCCCAGCATTTT
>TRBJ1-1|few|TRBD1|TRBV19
CASSIQGGVNTEAFF
TGTGCCAGTAGTATACAGGGGGGGGTGAACACTGAAGCTTTCTTT
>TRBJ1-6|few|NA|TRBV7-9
CASSFDTRTLHF
TGTGCCAGCAGCTTTGATACTCGAACCCTCCACTTT
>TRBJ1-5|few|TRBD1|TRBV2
CATRGQGNQPQHF
TGTGCCACCAGGGGGCAGGGCAATCAGCCCCAGCATTTT
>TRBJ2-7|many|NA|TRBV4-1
CASSPFPQGVSYEQYF
TGCGCCAGCAGCCCCTTCCCGCAGGGTGTCTCCTACGAGCAGTACTTC
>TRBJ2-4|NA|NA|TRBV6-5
CASSQSTGTYIQYF
TGTGCCAGCAGTCAATCGACAGGCACGTACATTCAGTACTTC
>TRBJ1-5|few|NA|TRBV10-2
CASRRRGTQGPPQHF
TGCGCCAGCAGACGACGCGGAACCCAAGGCCCGCCCCAGCATTTT
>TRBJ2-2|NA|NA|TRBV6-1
CASSPRTLNTGELFF
TGTGCCAGCAGTCCTCGGACTTTGAACACCGGGGAGCTGTTTTTT
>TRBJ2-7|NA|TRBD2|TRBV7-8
CASSSSPGLEQYF
TGTGCCAGCAGCTCGTCCCCGGGACTAGAGCAGTACTTC
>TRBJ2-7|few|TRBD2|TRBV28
CASSMAGEGDYEQYF
TGTGCCAGCAGTATGGCGGGGGAGGGAGATTACGAGCAGTACTTC